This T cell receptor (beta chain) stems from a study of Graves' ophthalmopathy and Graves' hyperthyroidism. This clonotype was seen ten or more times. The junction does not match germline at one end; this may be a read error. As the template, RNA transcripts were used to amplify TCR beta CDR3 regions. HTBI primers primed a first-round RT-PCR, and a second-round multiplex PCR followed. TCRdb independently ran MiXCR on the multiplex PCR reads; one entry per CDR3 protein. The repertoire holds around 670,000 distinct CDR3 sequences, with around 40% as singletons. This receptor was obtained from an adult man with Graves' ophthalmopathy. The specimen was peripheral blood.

The CDR3 loop is CASSGQSEAFF. In nucleotides, the CDR3 is TGTGCCAGCAGTGGGCAGTCTGAAGCTTTCTTT. This sequence joins TRBV10-3 and TRBJ1-1; D unclear. CDR3 length: 11 residues. Per the germline V gene, CDR1 is ENHRY and CDR2 is SYGVKD.